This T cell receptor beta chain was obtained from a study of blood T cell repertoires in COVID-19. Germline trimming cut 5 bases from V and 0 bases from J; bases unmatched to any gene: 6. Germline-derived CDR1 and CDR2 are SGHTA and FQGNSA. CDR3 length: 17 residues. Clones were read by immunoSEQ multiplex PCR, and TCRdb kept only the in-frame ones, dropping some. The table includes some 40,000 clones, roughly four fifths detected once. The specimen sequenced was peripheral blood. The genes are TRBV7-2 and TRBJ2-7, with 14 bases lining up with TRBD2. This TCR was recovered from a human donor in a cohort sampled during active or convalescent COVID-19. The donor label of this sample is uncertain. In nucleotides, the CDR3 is TGTGCCAGCAGCCCGGGACTAGCGGGAGACGACTCCTACGAGCAGTACTTC. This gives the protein CASSPGLAGDDSYEQYF.